The sequence of this T cell receptor beta chain was determined in a study of post-analysis software for immune sequencing data. Broader study findings: There were about five TRBV segments more frequent in patients than controls, and TRBV5-6, TRBV5-1 and TRBV20-1 were among them. Normalized Chao1 diversity in multiple sclerosis patients fell significantly below that of controls.

V lost 1 base to trimming and J lost 2 bases, with 15 bases between them. Germline V gene data show CDR1 as SEHNR and CDR2 as FQNEAQ (reference sequence). This CDR3 has 16 residues. TCR beta cDNA libraries had unique molecular identifiers. TCRdb reprocessed the PCR reads via MiXCR and lists one record per CDR3 protein. The repertoire includes hundreds of thousands of distinct CDR3 sequences, approximately 60% of them detected once, and roughly 12% sits in the top ten. Worth noting for this clonotype: Its antigen is currently unknown.

Sequencing was carried out using blood. V usage is TRBV7-9 and J usage is TRBJ2-7, with D maybe TRBD2 (6 bases). The clonotype originates from a girl aged 2 to 9 with multiple sclerosis. The CDR3 nucleotides are TGTGCCAGCAGCTTAGTTGGAGGGGCGAGGCCCTACGAGCAGTACTTC. The encoded protein is CASSLVGGARPYEQYF.